What follows are 30 T cell receptor beta chains derived from one specimen sequenced in a study of blood T cell repertoires in COVID-19 (dated by TCRdb to 2018 to 2020). The library was obtained by the immunoSEQ multiplex PCR assay. The source is immuneACCESS, and TCRdb retained only in-frame sequences with V and J called. Part of the clones is not carried over; for the studies checked, unresolved V genes explain less than half of this, and the remainder is unexplained. The sample table lists more than 200,000 clones, 80% to 85% of them with a count of one. The ten largest clones add up to around 4.2% of the sample. Sequences were obtained from peripheral blood. Every receptor here comes from a man in his 60s with acute or convalescent COVID-19.

V usage is TRBV4-1 and J usage is TRBJ1-5; D unclear. V lost 2 bases to trimming and J lost 1 base, with 9 bases between them. This CDR3 comprises 15 residues. Germline V gene sequence: CDR1 MGHRA, CDR2 YSYEKL. The CDR3 sequence: CASSQLYLSNQPQHF. DNA for the CDR3: TGCGCCAGCAGCCAACTGTACTTAAGCAATCAGCCCCAGCATTTT.

CDR3 region: CASSPPGSTGASQETQYF. The DNA of the CDR3 is TGTGCCAGCTCACCACCGGGGTCCACAGGGGCTAGCCAAGAGACCCAGTACTTC. The rearrangement links TRBV18 to TRBJ2-5; TRBD1 agrees at 7 bases. The germline gives CDR1 KGHSH, CDR2 LQKENI. The J segment lost 1 base and the V segment lost 0 bases, leaving 11 bases of the junction unmatched. The CDR3 is 18 amino acids.

The rearrangement uses TRBV11-2 and TRBJ1-1, with TRBD1 as a possible D gene (6 bases). CDR3 length equals 13 residues. Germline assignment: CDR1 SGHAT and CDR2 FQNNGV. Trimming removed 1 base from V and 5 bases from J, with 8 bases in between. For the CDR3, the DNA is TGTGCCAGCAGCTTAGCCAGGGGTACTGAAGCTTTCTTT. Protein: CASSLARGTEAFF.

CDR3: CASSFLGRGGDTQYF. The CDR3 DNA reads as TGTGCCAGCAGCTTTTTAGGGCGGGGCGGAGATACGCAGTATTTT. V is TRBV7-9 and J is TRBJ2-3; the D gene is possibly TRBD2 (6 bases). Germline V gene sequence: CDR1 SEHNR, CDR2 FQNEAQ (reference sequence). This CDR3 region has 15 residues. V was shortened by 3 bases and J by 5 bases, with 15 bases between the two germline ends.

The chain has TRBV9 and TRBJ2-2; D is unresolved. Germline V CDR1 and CDR2: SGDLS, YYNGEE. The CDR3 runs to 14 residues. V was clipped by 3 bases and J by 0 bases, with 6 bases between them. CDR3 in DNA: TGTGCCAGCAGCGATTCCTCGAACACCGGGGAGCTGTTTTTT. The encoded protein is CASSDSSNTGELFF.

The V gene is TRBV24-1, the J gene TRBJ1-2, with D perhaps matching TRBD1 (6 bases). In germline, CDR1 is KGHDR, CDR2 SFDVKD. CDR3 length: 15 amino acids. V shed 3 bases and J shed 2 bases, with 12 bases lying between them. The CDR3 DNA reads TGTGCCACCAGTGATGTGGACAGCTACAACTATGGCTACACCTTC. It codes for CATSDVDSYNYGYTF.

This chain links TRBV2 with TRBJ1-5, with TRBD1 matching 7 bases. The CDR3 loop spans 16 amino acids. Germline lookup yields CDR1 SNHLY and CDR2 FYNNEI. J was trimmed by 3 bases and V by 2 bases; bases with no gene match: 7. The CDR3 bases are TGTGCCAGCAGTGAACCCAGGACAGGTCCCAATCAGCCCCAGCATTTT. Protein: CASSEPRTGPNQPQHF.

J is TRBJ1-2 and V is TRBV6-5; 7 bases agree with TRBD1. Trimming removed 8 bases from V and 6 bases from J; junction bases left unmatched: 6. This CDR3 is built from 12 residues. CDR1 is MNHEY and CDR2 is SVGAGI in the germline V gene. This CDR3 is CASRRQGHGYTF. The DNA for the CDR3 is TGTGCCAGCCGAAGACAGGGACATGGCTACACCTTC.

CDR3 residues: CASSLAEDQPQHF. Here the CDR3 DNA reads TGTGCCAGCAGTTTGGCAGAGGATCAGCCCCAGCATTTT. The J gene is TRBJ1-5, the V gene TRBV12-3 or TRBV12-4, with no clear D. Trimming shortened V by 3 bases and J by 5 bases, and 8 bases separated the two germline ends. This CDR3 is built from 13 residues.

The chain combines TRBV12-2 with TRBJ1-4; TRBD1, the table's D call, lacks a check against the DNA. TRBV12-2 is termed a pseudogene. The CDR3 runs 19 residues. This chain's CDR3 is CASRLEYRDRVRPREKLFF. The CDR3 DNA reads as TGTGCAAGTCGCTTGGAGTACCGGGACAGGGTGCGCCCTAGGGAAAAACTGTTTTTT.

The chain couples TRBV27 to TRBJ2-6, with D perhaps matching TRBD1 (6 bases). With 0 bases removed from V and 4 bases from J, the gap between germline ends came to 7 bases. Germline CDR1 reads MNHEY; CDR2 reads SMNVEV (reference sequence). This CDR3 is built from 15 residues. Here the CDR3 DNA reads TGTGCCAGCAGTTTATCGGGGGCCGGGGCCAACGTCCTGACTTTC. Translated: CASSLSGAGANVLTF. The full variable domain, rest sourced from reference TRBV27 and TRBJ2-6, is EAQVTQNPRYLITVTGKKLTVTCSQNMNHEYMSWYRQDPGLGLRQIYYSMNVEVTDKGDVPEGYKVSRKEKRNFPLILESPSPNQTSLYFCASSLSGAGANVLTFGAGSRLTVL.

The chain joins TRBV5-6 to TRBJ2-3, with TRBD1 matching over 12 bases. This CDR3 spans 19 amino acids. Germline CDR1 reads SGHDT; CDR2 reads YYEEEE. V was pared by 2 bases and J by 8 bases, with 18 bases of the junction left unmatched. CDR3 region: CASSLTSGTGGLGFTTQYF. In DNA form, the CDR3 reads TGTGCCAGCAGCTTAACTTCCGGGACAGGGGGCCTCGGGTTTACTACGCAGTATTTT.

CDR3 loop: CASGRPRQHYGYTF. The CDR3 DNA is TGTGCTAGTGGCAGACCCAGACAGCACTATGGCTACACCTTC. The rearrangement links TRBV12-5 to TRBJ1-2; D may be TRBD1 (5 bases). CDR1 is LGHNT, CDR2 FRNRAP, per germline. The CDR3 is made up of 14 amino acids. Trimming stripped 6 bases from V and 3 bases from J, with 14 bases between.

This chain connects TRBV11-2 to TRBJ1-1; D uncertain. Germline V gives CDR1 SGHAT, CDR2 FQNNGV. Trimming took 3 bases from V and 1 from J, leaving 6 bases between them. The CDR3 extends over 13 amino acids. The CDR3 bases are TGTGCCAGCAGCTTTGAGGGGAACACTGAAGCTTTCTTT. It encodes CASSFEGNTEAFF. Combining the CDR3 with reference TRBV11-2 and TRBJ1-1 gives the whole variable domain EAGVAQSPRYKIIEKRQSVAFWCNPISGHATLYWYQQILGQGPKLLIQFQNNGVVDDSQLPKDRFSAERLKGVDSTLKIQPAKLEDSAVYLCASSFEGNTEAFFGQGTRLTVV.

The rearrangement joins TRBV9 to TRBJ1-3; weak D call: TRBD1 (6 bases). Germline V CDR1 and CDR2: SGDLS, YYNGEE. The CDR3 loop spans 12 amino acids. V dropped 3 bases and J dropped 6 bases, with 7 bases sitting between them. DNA of the CDR3: TGTGCCAGCAGCGACAGGGAAAACACCATATATTTT. Translating it yields CASSDRENTIYF.

The chain joins TRBV6-5 to TRBJ2-3, with 8 positions matching TRBD1. There are 13 residues in the CDR3. Germline CDR1 is MNHEY and CDR2 is SVGAGI. Trimming took 8 bases from V and 6 from J; bases not matched to a gene: 7. CDR3 in amino acids: CASRLTGEDTQYF. The CDR3 region has the DNA TGTGCCAGCCGCTTGACAGGGGAGGATACGCAGTATTTT.

V is TRBV18 and J is TRBJ2-1, with D possibly TRBD2 on 5 matching bases. Trimming cost V 3 bases and J 8 bases, with 14 bases left between them. This CDR3 has 14 amino acids. Germline V gene lookup returns CDR1 KGHSH and CDR2 LQKENI. The CDR3 coding sequence is TGTGCCAGCTCACCGGCCTCACTCGGGGATGAGCAGTTCTTC. This codes for CASSPASLGDEQFF.

This clone was recorded only once. The chain links TRBV7-9 to TRBJ1-5, with no clear D. CDR3 length equals 15 residues. With 0 bases removed from V and 2 bases from J, the gap between germline ends came to 8 bases. Germline CDR1 is SEHNR and CDR2 is FQNEAQ (reference sequence). DNA for the CDR3: TGTGCCAGCAGCTTAGCGGGAGAGGGCAATCAGCCCCAGCATTTT. Translation gives CASSLAGEGNQPQHF.

The chain links TRBV19 to TRBJ2-1; 8 bases align to TRBD2. The CDR3 contains 16 residues. Germline V gene sequence: CDR1 LNHDA, CDR2 SQIVND (reference sequence). V was clipped by 3 bases and J by 1 base; unmatched bases: 5. CDR3 in amino acids: CASSILLAGSYNEQFF. CDR3 nucleotides: TGTGCCAGTAGTATCCTCCTAGCGGGTTCCTACAATGAGCAGTTCTTC. Complete variable domain (other parts from reference TRBV19 and TRBJ2-1): DGGITQSPKYLFRKEGQNVTLSCEQNLNHDAMYWYRQDPGQGLRLIYYSQIVNDFQKGDIAEGYSVSREKKESFPLTVTSAQKNPTAFYLCASSILLAGSYNEQFFGPGTRLTVL.

The chain is built from TRBV28 and TRBJ1-2; the D is unclear. Per the germline V gene, CDR1 is MDHEN and CDR2 is SYDVKM. V lost 2 bases and J 1 base, leaving 5 bases between the germline ends. The CDR3 contains 13 residues. CDR3 coding DNA: TGTGCCAGCAGTTTAGACATTAACTATGGCTACACCTTC. Translated: CASSLDINYGYTF.

The V and J genes are TRBV6-5 and TRBJ2-5; TRBD1 might be the D (6 bases). This CDR3 spans 12 amino acids. V was trimmed by 4 bases and J by 7 bases, leaving 10 bases between them. Germline V CDR1 and CDR2: MNHEY, SVGAGI. The CDR3 region is CASSLRRGTQYF. The CDR3 coding sequence is TGTGCCAGCAGTTTGCGCAGGGGGACCCAGTACTTC.

The rearrangement joins TRBV9 to TRBJ2-1, with TRBD1 as a possible D gene (6 bases). The CDR3 has 15 residues. Trimming took off 0 bases at V and 4 bases at J, with 11 bases between the two ends. CDR1 is SGDLS and CDR2 is YYNGEE in the germline V gene. CDR3 sequence (DNA): TGTGCCAGCAGCGTAGTGGGGGCCGCGTACAATGAGCAGTTCTTC. Translating gives CASSVVGAAYNEQFF.

This clone was observed a few times. The rearrangement joins TRBV12-3 or TRBV12-4 to TRBJ2-7; 7 bases align to TRBD1. V lost 5 bases, J lost 2 bases, and 3 bases stayed unmatched. CDR3 size: 13 residues. The CDR3 DNA is TGTGCCAGCAGTATGGGACAGACCTACGAGCAGTACTTC. It codes for CASSMGQTYEQYF.

The chain carries TRBV7-2 and TRBJ2-7, with D tentatively TRBD2 (5 bases). V lost 3 bases and J lost 7, with 7 bases in between. Germline CDR1 is SGHTA and CDR2 is FQGNSA. The CDR3 is 11 residues long. DNA for the CDR3: TGTGCCAGCAGCTTTGAGCGGGAGCAGTACTTC. It codes for CASSFEREQYF.

This chain connects TRBV5-1 to TRBJ2-3; perhaps TRBD2 as D (6 bases). CDR3 length: 16 amino acids. Germline loops: CDR1 SGHRS, CDR2 YFSETQ. With 5 bases removed from V and 1 base from J, the gap between germline ends came to 17 bases. The CDR3 nucleotides read TGCGCCAGCAGAGAAAGATCGCGCGGGGGCACAGATACGCAGTATTTT. It encodes CASRERSRGGTDTQYF. The whole variable domain, filled in from reference TRBV5-1 and TRBJ2-3, reads KAGVTQTPRYLIKTRGQQVTLSCSPISGHRSVSWYQQTPGQGLQFLFEYFSETQRNKGNFPGRFSGRQFSNSRSEMNVSTLELGDSALYLCASRERSRGGTDTQYFGPGTRLTVL.

The sample holds a few counts of this clone. V gene TRBV6-5 combines with J gene TRBJ1-4; D is unclear. The CDR3 extends over 14 amino acids. Germline V gives CDR1 MNHEY, CDR2 SVGAGI. Trimming took 6 bases from V and 6 from J, leaving 14 bases between them. The CDR3 sequence: CASRTRIPHEKLFF. CDR3 sequence (DNA): TGTGCCAGCAGAACTAGAATCCCACATGAAAAACTGTTTTTT.

The V call is TRBV11-1, the J call TRBJ1-1; TRBD1 is a possible D gene (6 bases). Per germline, CDR1 SGHAT and CDR2 FQDESV (reference sequence). Trimming removed 2 bases from V and 4 bases from J, with 11 bases in between. The CDR3 runs to 14 residues. Here the CDR3 reads CASSLRGSRTEAFF. In DNA, the CDR3 is TGTGCCAGCAGCTTAAGGGGGTCTCGCACTGAAGCTTTCTTT.

V and J are TRBV24-1 and TRBJ2-2; 7 positions agree with TRBD2. The V gene end was trimmed by 5 bases and the J gene end by 1 base; junction bases not matched to a gene: 6. The CDR3 extends over 16 amino acids. Germline-derived CDR1 and CDR2 are KGHDR and SFDVKD. The CDR3 coding sequence is TGTGCCACCAGTGCGACTAGCAGAATGAACACCGGGGAGCTGTTTTTT. Translated, it gives CATSATSRMNTGELFF.

The gene calls are TRBV19 and TRBJ2-3; 8 bases align to TRBD2. Germline-derived CDR1 and CDR2 are LNHDA and SQIVND (reference sequence). The J segment lost 3 bases and the V segment lost 4 bases, leaving 6 bases of the junction unmatched. CDR3 size: 15 residues. CDR3 sequence reads: CASSRAGVGTDTQYF. The DNA for the CDR3 is TGTGCCAGTAGTAGAGCGGGAGTTGGAACAGATACGCAGTATTTT.

This CDR3 reads CASSDTGLNQPQHF. As DNA, the CDR3 is TGTGCCAGCAGTGACACAGGGTTGAATCAGCCCCAGCATTTT. The V and J genes are TRBV6-1 and TRBJ1-5; possible D gene TRBD1, 6 bases. Trimming left V 3 bases short and J 4 bases short, with 10 bases between. The V gene's germline CDR1 is MNHNS and CDR2 SASEGT. This CDR3 comprises 14 residues.